A single sample is the source of the 22 T cell receptor beta chains below, sequenced in a study of T cell clonality in common variable immunodeficiency. Regarding the study as a whole: Fewer deletions and N-nucleotide insertions were reportedly seen in common variable immunodeficiency TCR beta sequences.

Their specific antigens are unknown. Sequencing was performed with immunoSEQ multiplex PCR; in TCRdb, only in-frame clones are kept and a portion is missing. Singletons are absent from the sample, which has 20,000 or so clones. The material sequenced was peripheral blood mononuclear cells. All receptors come from a human donor with common variable immunodeficiency.

Many counts were recorded for this clone. Mismatch with germline at one junction end may stem from a read error. The CDR3 reads CASRLGQVSYNEQFF. The part of the CDR3 DNA that was read is TGTGCCAGCAGATTGGGACAGGTCTCCTACAATGAG. V and J are TRBV5-8 and TRBJ2-1; TRBD1 aligns across 8 bases. The read gets to within 3 residues of the CDR3 end, and the germline J gene fills in the rest. Per the germline V gene, CDR1 is SGHTS and CDR2 is YDEGEE. The CDR3 is 15 amino acids.

This clone was counted ten times or more. The read is 3 residues too short to cover the CDR3 end, so that end is filled in from the germline J gene. The chain couples TRBV28 to TRBJ1-5, with D possibly matching TRBD1 (6 bases). Trimming removed 2 bases at V and 1 base at J, with 18 bases between. Germline CDR1 reads MDHEN; CDR2 reads SYDVKM. The CDR3 has 18 amino acids. CDR3 bases read: TGTGCCAGCAGTTTACGCCCAAGATGGCAGGGGAGCAATCAGCCC. It codes for CASSLRPRWQGSNQP. The CDR3 reads in full as CASSLRPRWQGSNQPQHF.

This clone has ten or more counts. The read finishes 3 residues shy of the CDR3 end, and the germline J gene is used to complete it. The chain recombines TRBV10-3 with TRBJ1-6; 9 bases line up with TRBD1. V was pared by 6 bases and J by 7 bases, with 7 bases of the junction left unmatched. CDR1 is ENHRY and CDR2 is SYGVKD in the germline V gene. This CDR3 comprises 15 residues. The CDR3 spells CAIRNTGGSNSPLHF. The sequenced part of the CDR3 DNA is TGTGCCATCAGGAACACAGGGGGCTCGAATTCACCC.

This clone was found many times. The CDR3 end falls 3 residues outside the read, so it is completed with the germline J gene. The gene calls are TRBV29-1 and TRBJ1-1; D is perhaps TRBD1 (6 bases). Trimming left V 4 bases short and J 5 bases short, with 14 bases between. This CDR3 contains 13 residues. Germline assignment: CDR1 SQVTM and CDR2 ANQGSEA. Incomplete CDR3 DNA: TGCAGCGTTGTGGGCGGGGGGCAGACTGAA. Its protein is CSVVGGGQTE. The whole CDR3 is CSVVGGGQTEAFF.

Of note for this clone: The sequence runs out 3 residues before the end of the CDR3; the remainder is reconstructed from the germline J gene. The chain carries TRBV7-2 and TRBJ1-3, with TRBD1 identical over 7 bases. V was pared by 2 bases and J by 0 bases, with 1 base of the junction left unmatched. CDR3 size: 15 residues. Germline CDR1 and CDR2: SGHTA and FQGNSA. CDR3 sequence reads: CASSLNRGSGNTIYF. The DNA read from the CDR3 is TGTGCCAGCAGCTTAAACAGGGGCTCTGGAAACACC. The full variable domain, its missing parts supplied by reference TRBV7-2 and TRBJ1-3, is GAGVSQSPSNKVTEKGKDVELRCDPISGHTALYWYRQSLGQGLEFLIYFQGNSAPDKSGLPSDRFSAERTGGSVSTLTIQRTQQEDSAVYLCASSLNRGSGNTIYFGEGSWLTVV.

In this sample, this clone is medium-sized. The DNA ends 3 residues before the CDR3 does, and the rest of the CDR3 is filled in from the germline J gene. The chain couples TRBV29-1 to TRBJ2-5, with 7 bases matching TRBD1. Germline V CDR1 and CDR2: SQVTM, ANQGSEA. The CDR3 runs to 11 residues. Trimming cost V 8 bases and J 5 bases; bases outside gene matches: 5. CDR3 bases read: TGCAGCTCTCGACAGGGCGAGACC. Residues: CSSRQGET. The entire CDR3 protein reads CSSRQGETQYF.

Points on this clone: The read is 3 residues too short to cover the CDR3 end, so that end is filled in from the germline J gene. The chain carries TRBV20-1 and TRBJ2-3; D may be TRBD2 (5 bases). V was trimmed by 0 bases and J by 1 base, leaving 8 bases between them. Germline V gene lookup returns CDR1 DFQATT and CDR2 SNEGSKA (reference sequence). CDR3 length equals 14 residues. The sequenced part of the CDR3 DNA is TGCAGTGCTAGAGACCCCGGGGGCACAGATACG. Its translation: CSARDPGGTDT. The CDR3 reads in full as CSARDPGGTDTQYF.

This clone was counted only a few times. The CDR3 end lies 3 residues beyond the end of the read and is filled in from the germline J gene. The V gene is TRBV20-1, the J gene TRBJ2-7, with TRBD1 matching 8 bases. This CDR3 comprises 14 residues. Germline CDR1 and CDR2: DFQATT and SNEGSKA (reference sequence). The junction had 9 bases not matched to a gene; V was cut back by 4 bases and J by 4 bases. The CDR3 bases that were read are TGCAGTGCTATTCCTGCGGACAGGGCGTACGAG. Translating it yields CSAIPADRAYE. The whole CDR3 is CSAIPADRAYEQYF.

This clone was seen repeatedly, ten times or more. The CDR3 end falls 3 residues outside the read, so it is completed with the germline J gene. The rearrangement links TRBV18 to TRBJ1-6, with D unclear. Germline V gene lookup returns CDR1 KGHSH and CDR2 LQKENI. Trimming shortened V by 3 bases and J by 4 bases, and 13 bases separated the two germline ends. This CDR3 has 16 residues. CDR3 sequence reads: CASSPGGAGYNSPLHF. The sequenced CDR3 bases are TGTGCCAGCTCACCTGGAGGAGCGGGGTATAATTCACCC.

This clone was seen repeatedly, ten times or more. Sequencing ends 3 residues short of the CDR3 end; the germline J gene provides the rest. This chain joins TRBV12-3 or TRBV12-4 and TRBJ1-2, with a tentative D call TRBD1 (6 bases). The length of the CDR3 is 16 residues. The germline V and J ends were trimmed by 5 bases and 2 bases, with 18 bases remaining between them. CDR3 sequence: CASSPTGQGRNYGYTF. The sequenced part of the CDR3 DNA is TGTGCCAGCAGTCCAACTGGGCAGGGGCGAAACTATGGC.

This clone was observed many times. Read sequence stops 3 residues before the CDR3 end, and the germline J gene provides the missing end. The chain links TRBV29-1 to TRBJ2-3; D ambiguous. Trimming removed 5 bases from V and 2 bases from J, with 8 bases in between. Germline assignment: CDR1 SQVTM and CDR2 ANQGSEA. This CDR3 comprises 12 residues. The CDR3 bases that were read are TGCAGCGTTCAGACTTCCACAGATACG. Residues: CSVQTSTDT. The whole CDR3 is CSVQTSTDTQYF.

This clone was observed many times. Read sequence stops 3 residues before the CDR3 end, and the germline J gene provides the missing end. The V and J genes are TRBV5-6 and TRBJ2-7; 7 bases fit TRBD2. Germline V gives CDR1 SGHDT, CDR2 YYEEEE. The CDR3 extends over 14 amino acids. V lost 3 bases to trimming and J lost 4 bases; unmatched junction nucleotides: 7. CDR3 DNA, as far as it was read: TGTGCCAGCAGCTCAACACCGGGGGGTTACGAG. Translating it yields CASSSTPGGYE. The entire CDR3 sequence reads CASSSTPGGYEQYF.

There are many counts of this clone. The read comes to an end 3 residues before the CDR3 does, leaving the germline J gene to fill in the end. The chain has TRBV19 and TRBJ2-3, with D maybe TRBD2 (5 bases). Trimming removed 3 bases from V and 0 bases from J, with 13 bases in between. The germline gives CDR1 LNHDA, CDR2 SQIVND (reference sequence). This CDR3 contains 16 residues. The sequenced part of the CDR3 DNA is TGTGCCAGTAGTATTGGGCTAGCAGCTAGCACAGATACG. It encodes CASSIGLAASTDT. The complete CDR3 sequence is CASSIGLAASTDTQYF.

This clone was seen repeatedly, ten times or more. The sequence runs out 3 residues before the end of the CDR3; the remainder is reconstructed from the germline J gene. The chain has TRBV2 and TRBJ2-2; tentatively, D is TRBD2 (5 bases). The CDR3 is 15 residues long. The V gene lost 6 bases and the J gene lost 0 bases, with 11 bases spanning the gap. Per the germline V gene, CDR1 is SNHLY and CDR2 is FYNNEI. The CDR3 sequence: CASRGNSANTGELFF. Incomplete CDR3 DNA: TGTGCCAGCAGAGGGAATAGCGCGAACACCGGGGAG.

This clone has a count of ten or more. From the germline J gene comes the end of the CDR3, since the read stops 3 residues before it. This chain links TRBV14 with TRBJ2-1; no reliable D call. Germline values: CDR1 SGHDN, CDR2 FVKESK. The V end was cut by 1 base, the J end by 5 bases, with 12 bases between. The CDR3 runs to 15 residues. The CDR3 DNA, read in part, is TGTGCCAGCAGCCAAGGATACCTAGGCCACAATGAG. Translating it yields CASSQGYLGHNE. The whole CDR3 protein is CASSQGYLGHNEQFF.

This clone was observed many times. The read ends 3 residues before the CDR3 terminus; that terminus is restored from the germline J gene. This rearrangement joins TRBV29-1 to TRBJ2-5, with TRBD1 identical over 8 bases. Germline-derived CDR1 and CDR2 are SQVTM and ANQGSEA. V lost 4 bases to trimming and J lost 4 bases; unmatched junction nucleotides: 5. The CDR3 has 13 amino acids. CDR3 region: CSVAQGAGETQYF. CDR3 bases read: TGCAGCGTTGCCCAGGGGGCGGGAGAGACC.

The sample holds many counts of this clone. Read sequence stops 3 residues before the CDR3 end, and the germline J gene provides the missing end. This sequence joins TRBV19 and TRBJ2-1; 14 bases match TRBD2. V gave up 7 bases and J gave up 4 bases; unmatched junction bases: 12. CDR1 is LNHDA, CDR2 SQIVND, per germline (reference sequence). This CDR3 is 18 amino acids long. CDR3 amino acids: CASTKRPGLAGVYNEQFF. CDR3 bases read: TGTGCCAGTACCAAACGACCGGGACTAGCGGGAGTATACAATGAG.

Ten or more counts support this clone. The observed sequence ends 3 residues before the CDR3 terminus, with the missing tail filled in from the germline J gene. This sequence joins TRBV18 and TRBJ2-3; weak D call: TRBD2 (6 bases). The CDR3 is 14 residues long. Germline V CDR1 and CDR2: KGHSH, LQKENI. Trimming removed 5 bases from V and 6 bases from J, with 15 bases in between. The sequenced CDR3 bases are TGTGCCAGCTCATCCGCCGGGGGTGGGGATACG. It codes for CASSSAGGGDT. The CDR3 as a whole reads CASSSAGGGDTQYF.

On this clone itself: The sequenced fragment ends 3 residues before the CDR3 boundary, so the rest is inferred from the germline J gene. The rearrangement links TRBV19 to TRBJ1-2; tentative D call: TRBD1 (6 bases). Trimming removed 5 bases at V and 4 bases at J, with 20 bases between. Germline CDR1 reads LNHDA; CDR2 reads SQIVND (reference sequence). This CDR3 is built from 16 residues. CDR3 amino acids: CASSAHRADPIYGYTF. The sequenced CDR3 bases are TGTGCCAGTAGTGCACACAGGGCCGATCCCATCTATGGC.

This clone was recorded at least ten times. The read ends 3 residues shy of where the CDR3 ends; the end is completed using the germline J gene. V gene TRBV30 combines with J gene TRBJ2-3; D is unclear. CDR1 and CDR2 from the germline V gene are GTSNPN and SVGIG (reference sequence). V was clipped by 0 bases and J by 0 bases, with 10 bases between them. CDR3 size: 15 residues. The DNA read from the CDR3 is TGTGCCTGGAGTGTAGCCGATACTAGCACAGATACG. This sequence encodes CAWSVADTSTDT. The whole CDR3 region reads CAWSVADTSTDTQYF.

Of note for this clone: The read ends 3 residues before the CDR3 terminus; that terminus is restored from the germline J gene. V usage is TRBV20-1 and J usage is TRBJ2-1; 9 bases map to TRBD2. This CDR3 has 14 amino acids. Germline V gene sequence: CDR1 DFQATT, CDR2 SNEGSKA (reference sequence). J gave up 9 bases and V 5 bases, and 11 bases lay outside the gene matches. The covered CDR3 bases are TGCAGTGCTGGGTCTAGCGGGAAAGGGGGTGAG. It codes for CSAGSSGKGGE. The entire CDR3 is CSAGSSGKGGEQFF.

This clone was seen more than once but under ten times. The DNA ends 3 residues before the CDR3 does, and the rest of the CDR3 is filled in from the germline J gene. This rearrangement joins TRBV6-1 to TRBJ1-2; 10 bases are a match to TRBD1. This CDR3 comprises 16 residues. Germline CDR1 is MNHNS and CDR2 is SASEGT. CDR3 in amino acids: CASSVPSGTGAKGYTF. Incomplete CDR3 DNA: TGTGCCAGCAGTGTCCCTTCCGGGACAGGGGCTAAGGGC.